The clone carrying this T cell receptor (beta chain) showed up just a few times. The sample is drawn from a study of patients and donors after allogeneic stem cell transplantation. TCRdb re-analysed the RT-PCR reads in MiXCR, keeping a single row per CDR3 protein. Among roughly 940,000 distinct CDR3 sequences listed, more than 15% were seen once. The germline V gene encodes CDR1 MNHNY and CDR2 SVGAGI (reference sequence). The length of the CDR3 is 13 residues. J lost 3 bases, V lost 2 bases, and 1 base had no gene match. Sequencing was carried out using blood, either unsorted or a sorted T cell fraction (not recorded which). V usage is TRBV6-6 and J usage is TRBJ2-7; 7 bases are a match to TRBD1. This clonotype was obtained from a human donor who was either an allogeneic HSCT recipient or a stem cell or donor lymphocyte infusion donor (not recorded which). It is not recorded whose cells these are; they may come from a transplant donor. The CDR3 protein is CASSYDRDYEQYF. CDR3 in DNA: TGTGCCAGCAGTTACGACAGGGACTACGAGCAGTACTTC.